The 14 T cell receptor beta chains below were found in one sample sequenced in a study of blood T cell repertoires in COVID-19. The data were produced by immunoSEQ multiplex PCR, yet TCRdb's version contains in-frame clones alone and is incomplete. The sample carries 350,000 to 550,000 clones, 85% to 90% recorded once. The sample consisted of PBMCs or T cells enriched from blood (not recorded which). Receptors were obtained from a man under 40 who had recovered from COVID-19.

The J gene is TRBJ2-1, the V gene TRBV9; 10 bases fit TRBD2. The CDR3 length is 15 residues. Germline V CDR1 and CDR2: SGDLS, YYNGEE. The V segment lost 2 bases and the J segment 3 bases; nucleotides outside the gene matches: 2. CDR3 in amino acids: CASSVRLAGYNEQFF. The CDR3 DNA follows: TGTGCCAGCAGCGTTCGACTAGCGGGCTACAATGAGCAGTTCTTC.

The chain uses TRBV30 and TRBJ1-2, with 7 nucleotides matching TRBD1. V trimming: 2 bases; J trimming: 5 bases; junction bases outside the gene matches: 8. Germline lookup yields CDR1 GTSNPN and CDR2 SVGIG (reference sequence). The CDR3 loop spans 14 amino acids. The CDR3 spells CAWSRDSQTYGYTF. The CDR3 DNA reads TGTGCCTGGAGTCGGGACAGCCAAACGTATGGCTACACCTTC.

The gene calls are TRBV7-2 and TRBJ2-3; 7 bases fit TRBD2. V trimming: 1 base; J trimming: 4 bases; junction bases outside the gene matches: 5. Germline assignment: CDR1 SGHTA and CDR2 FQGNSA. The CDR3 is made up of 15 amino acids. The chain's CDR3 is CASSLVAGVADTQYF. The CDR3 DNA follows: TGTGCCAGCAGCTTAGTGGCGGGAGTTGCAGATACGCAGTATTTT.

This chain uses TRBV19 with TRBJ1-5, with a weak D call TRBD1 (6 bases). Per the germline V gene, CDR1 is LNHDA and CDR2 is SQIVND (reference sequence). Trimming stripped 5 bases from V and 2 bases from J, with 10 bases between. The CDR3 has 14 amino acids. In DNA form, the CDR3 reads TGTGCCAGTAGTCCTAGACAGGGCAATCAGCCCCAGCATTTT. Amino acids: CASSPRQGNQPQHF.

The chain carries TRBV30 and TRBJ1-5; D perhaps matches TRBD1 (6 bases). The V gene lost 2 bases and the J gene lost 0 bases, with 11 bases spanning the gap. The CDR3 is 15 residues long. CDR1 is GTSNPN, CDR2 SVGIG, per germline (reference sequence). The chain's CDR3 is CAWSSGTYSNQPQHF. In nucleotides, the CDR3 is TGTGCCTGGAGTTCAGGGACATATAGCAATCAGCCCCAGCATTTT.

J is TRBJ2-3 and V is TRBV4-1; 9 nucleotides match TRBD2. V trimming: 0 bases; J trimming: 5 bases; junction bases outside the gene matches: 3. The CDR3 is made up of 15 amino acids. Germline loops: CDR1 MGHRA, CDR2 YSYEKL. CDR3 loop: CASSQEGLAGDTQYF. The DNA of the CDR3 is TGCGCCAGCAGCCAAGAGGGACTAGCTGGAGATACGCAGTATTTT.

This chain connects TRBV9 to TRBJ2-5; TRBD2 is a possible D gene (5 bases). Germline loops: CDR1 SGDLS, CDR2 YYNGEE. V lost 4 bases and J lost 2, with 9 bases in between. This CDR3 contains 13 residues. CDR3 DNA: TGTGCCAGCAGCATCACTAGTCAAGAGACCCAGTACTTC. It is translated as CASSITSQETQYF.

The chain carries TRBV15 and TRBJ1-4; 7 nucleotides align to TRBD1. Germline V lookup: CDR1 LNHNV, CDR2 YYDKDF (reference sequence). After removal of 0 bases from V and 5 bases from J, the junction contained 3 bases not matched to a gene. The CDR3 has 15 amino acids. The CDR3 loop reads CATSREGTENEKLFF. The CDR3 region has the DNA TGTGCCACCAGCAGAGAGGGGACAGAAAATGAAAAACTGTTTTTT.

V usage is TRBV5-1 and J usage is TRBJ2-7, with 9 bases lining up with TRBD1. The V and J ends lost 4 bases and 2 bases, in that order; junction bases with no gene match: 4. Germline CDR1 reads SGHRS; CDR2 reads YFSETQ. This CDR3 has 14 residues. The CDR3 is CASSIRDRAYEQYF. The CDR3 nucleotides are TGCGCCAGCAGCATCCGGGACAGGGCCTACGAGCAGTACTTC. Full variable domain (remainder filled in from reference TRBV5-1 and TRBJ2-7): KAGVTQTPRYLIKTRGQQVTLSCSPISGHRSVSWYQQTPGQGLQFLFEYFSETQRNKGNFPGRFSGRQFSNSRSEMNVSTLELGDSALYLCASSIRDRAYEQYFGPGTRLTVT.

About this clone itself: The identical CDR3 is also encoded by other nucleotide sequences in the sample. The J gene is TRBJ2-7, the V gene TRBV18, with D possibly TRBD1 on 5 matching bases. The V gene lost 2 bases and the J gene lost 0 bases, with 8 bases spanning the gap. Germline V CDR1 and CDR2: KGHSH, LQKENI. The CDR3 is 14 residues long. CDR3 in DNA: TGTGCCAGCTCACCAGGGGCTAGCTCCTACGAGCAGTACTTC. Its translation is CASSPGASSYEQYF.

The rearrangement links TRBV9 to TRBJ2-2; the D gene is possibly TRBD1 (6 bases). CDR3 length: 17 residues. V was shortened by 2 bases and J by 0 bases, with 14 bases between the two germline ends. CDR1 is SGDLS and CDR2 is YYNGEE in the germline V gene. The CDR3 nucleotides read TGTGCCAGCAGCGTCAATAGTCGACAGGCGAACACCGGGGAGCTGTTTTTT. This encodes CASSVNSRQANTGELFF.

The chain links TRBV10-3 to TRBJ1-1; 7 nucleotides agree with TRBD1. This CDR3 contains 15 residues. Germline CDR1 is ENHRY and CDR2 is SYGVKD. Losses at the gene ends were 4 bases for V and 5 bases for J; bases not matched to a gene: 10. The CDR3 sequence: CAISGANTGVTEAFF. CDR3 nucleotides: TGTGCCATCAGTGGGGCGAATACAGGGGTAACTGAAGCTTTCTTT.

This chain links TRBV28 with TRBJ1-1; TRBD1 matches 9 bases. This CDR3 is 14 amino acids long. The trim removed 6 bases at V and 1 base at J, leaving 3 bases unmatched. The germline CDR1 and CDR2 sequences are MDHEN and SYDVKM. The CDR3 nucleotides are TGTGCCAGCAGGACAGGGGGTGGGAACACTGAAGCTTTCTTT. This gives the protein CASRTGGGNTEAFF.

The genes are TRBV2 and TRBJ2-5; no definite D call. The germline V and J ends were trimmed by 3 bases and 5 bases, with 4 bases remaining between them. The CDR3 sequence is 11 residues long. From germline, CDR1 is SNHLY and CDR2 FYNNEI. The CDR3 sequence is CASSEQETQYF. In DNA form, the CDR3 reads TGTGCCAGCAGTGAGCAGGAGACCCAGTACTTC.